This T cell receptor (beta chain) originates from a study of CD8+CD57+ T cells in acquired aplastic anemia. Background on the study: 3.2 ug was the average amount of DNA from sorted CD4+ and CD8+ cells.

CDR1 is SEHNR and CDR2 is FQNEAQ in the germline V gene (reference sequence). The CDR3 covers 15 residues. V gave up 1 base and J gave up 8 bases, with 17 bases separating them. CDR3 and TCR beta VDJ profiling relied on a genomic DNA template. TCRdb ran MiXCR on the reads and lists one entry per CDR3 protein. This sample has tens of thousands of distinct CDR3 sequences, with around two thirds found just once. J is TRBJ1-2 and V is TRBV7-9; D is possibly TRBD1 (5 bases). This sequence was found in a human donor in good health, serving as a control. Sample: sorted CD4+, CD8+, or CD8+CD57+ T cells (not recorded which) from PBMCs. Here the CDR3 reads CASSLGPGGDPGYTF. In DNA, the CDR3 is TGTGCCAGCAGCTTAGGTCCCGGGGGAGACCCAGGCTACACCTTC.